The next 21 T cell receptor beta chains were all read from a single sample in a study of blood T cell repertoires in COVID-19. Data came from immunoSEQ multiplex PCR; TCRdb stores just in-frame clones and leaves some out. This repertoire shows some 140,000 clones, roughly 89% found once; its top ten account for about 0.55%. Sequenced sample: peripheral blood. The source is a man in his fifties with acute or convalescent COVID-19.

This chain uses TRBV18 with TRBJ1-5; 7 positions agree with TRBD1. Per the germline V gene, CDR1 is KGHSH and CDR2 is LQKENI. The CDR3 runs 14 residues. The V gene end was trimmed by 3 bases and the J gene end by 10 bases; junction bases not matched to a gene: 9. The CDR3 here is CASSPGQPVGPQHF. The CDR3 coding sequence is TGTGCCAGCTCACCGGGACAGCCCGTGGGCCCCCAGCATTTT. The full variable domain, rest sourced from reference TRBV18 and TRBJ1-5, is NAGVMQNPRHLVRRRGQEARLRCSPMKGHSHVYWYRQLPEEGLKFMVYLQKENIIDESGMPKERFSAEFPKEGPSILRIQQVVRGDSAAYFCASSPGQPVGPQHFGDGTRLSIL.

The chain carries TRBV4-3 and TRBJ2-2; 10 bases line up with TRBD1. This CDR3 region has 16 residues. V shed 2 bases and J 3 bases; nucleotides not matched to a gene: 3. The germline gives CDR1 LGHNA, CDR2 YSLEER. The CDR3 region is CASSQSTGGDTGELFF. In nucleotides, the CDR3 is TGCGCCAGCAGCCAATCGACAGGGGGCGACACCGGGGAGCTGTTTTTT.

The chain recombines TRBV9 with TRBJ2-1; maybe TRBD2 (5 bases). The V gene lost 0 bases and the J gene lost 0 bases, with 13 bases spanning the gap. The CDR3 sequence is 17 residues long. The germline V gene encodes CDR1 SGDLS and CDR2 YYNGEE. In DNA form, the CDR3 reads TGTGCCAGCAGCGTAGCGCCGGGATTGAGCTCCTACAATGAGCAGTTCTTC. Amino acid sequence: CASSVAPGLSSYNEQFF.

This rearrangement joins TRBV18 to TRBJ2-7, with a possible D match to TRBD1 (5 bases). Germline CDR1 reads KGHSH; CDR2 reads LQKENI. CDR3 length: 14 residues. Trimming shortened V by 6 bases and J by 2 bases, and 14 bases separated the two germline ends. DNA for the CDR3: TGTGCCAGCTCGCAACGACAGTGGCCCTACGAGCAGTACGTC. Protein product: CASSQRQWPYEQYV.

The chain recombines TRBV6-5 with TRBJ2-2, with a weak D call TRBD1 (5 bases). In germline, CDR1 is MNHEY, CDR2 SVGAGI. V lost 6 bases and J lost 6, with 11 bases in between. CDR3 length equals 13 residues. CDR3 DNA sequence: TGTGCCAGCAGAGCCCAGGGTCCCGGGGAGCTGTTTTTT. Residues: CASRAQGPGELFF.

The chain employs TRBV10-3 and TRBJ2-5; no firm D call. With 1 base removed from V and 1 base from J, the gap between germline ends came to 4 bases. This CDR3 is built from 13 residues. CDR1 and CDR2 from the germline V gene are ENHRY and SYGVKD. The CDR3, as DNA: TGTGCCATCAGTGAGTGGCCCCAAGAGACCCAGTACTTC. Translation: CAISEWPQETQYF.

The chain couples TRBV7-2 to TRBJ2-1; 8 bases are shared with TRBD2. V shed 5 bases, J shed 3 bases, and the junction held 9 bases outside the gene matches. Germline CDR1 is SGHTA and CDR2 is FQGNSA. The CDR3 loop spans 16 amino acids. The CDR3 DNA follows: TGTGCCAGCAGCCCGCCAGGTAGCGGGATCTACAATGAGCAGTTCTTC. It is translated as CASSPPGSGIYNEQFF.

This chain connects TRBV5-4 to TRBJ1-2; possible D gene TRBD1, 5 bases. The germline V gene encodes CDR1 SGHNT and CDR2 YYREEE (reference sequence). The length of the CDR3 is 12 residues. V was clipped by 8 bases and J by 8 bases, with 16 bases between them. CDR3 DNA: TGTGCCAGTTTCCAGGGAGGATCAGGCTACACCTTC. Its translation is CASFQGGSGYTF.

This chain joins TRBV6-2 or TRBV6-3 and TRBJ1-1; the D is unclear. The CDR3 totals 13 residues. The V and J ends lost 2 bases and 5 bases respectively, with 9 bases between them. Per the germline V gene, CDR1 is MNHEY and CDR2 is SVGEGT. The CDR3 bases are TGTGCCAGCAGTTACCGTGGGGAGACTGAAGCTTTCTTT. Translated, it gives CASSYRGETEAFF.

The chain is built from TRBV25-1 and TRBJ2-3, with D uncertain. The CDR3 totals 17 residues. V lost 4 bases to trimming and J lost 1 base, with 18 bases between them. Germline V gives CDR1 MGHDK, CDR2 SYGVNS. The CDR3 is CASSGNNLRFGTDTQYF. The CDR3 nucleotides read TGTGCCAGCAGTGGAAACAACTTGAGGTTCGGCACAGATACGCAGTATTTT.

The chain recombines TRBV3-1 (or the pseudogene TRBV3-2) with TRBJ2-3; 14 positions match TRBD2. This CDR3 spans 16 amino acids. CDR1 is LGHDT, CDR2 YNNKEL, per germline (reference sequence). Trimming took 4 bases from V and 7 from J; bases not matched to a gene: 7. CDR3 sequence: CASSPSGTSGRNTQYF. The DNA of the CDR3 is TGTGCCAGCAGCCCCTCGGGGACTAGCGGGAGAAATACGCAGTATTTT.

V is TRBV27 and J is TRBJ2-1, with D possibly being TRBD1 (8 bases). The CDR3 consists of 17 residues. V lost 6 bases and J 2 bases, leaving 20 bases between the germline ends. CDR1 is MNHEY and CDR2 is SMNVEV in the germline V gene (reference sequence). The CDR3 DNA is TGTGCCAGCAGGGATCCCAGGGGGCGGGGGACCTACAATGAGCAGTTCTTC. Protein sequence: CASRDPRGRGTYNEQFF.

This chain uses TRBV7-9 with TRBJ1-6; D unresolved. Germline values: CDR1 SEHNR, CDR2 FQNEAQ (reference sequence). CDR3 length equals 17 residues. Trimming pared 4 bases from V and 10 bases from J, leaving 23 bases between. The CDR3: CASSSPYRTGYGSPLHF. The CDR3 DNA follows: TGTGCCAGCAGCTCCCCCTATCGTACGGGTTACGGATCACCCCTCCACTTT.

This clone was seen only a few times. V is TRBV18 and J is TRBJ1-5, with D perhaps TRBD1 (6 bases). The germline CDR1 and CDR2 sequences are KGHSH and LQKENI. V lost 5 bases to trimming and J lost 2 bases, with 10 bases between them. The CDR3 runs to 14 residues. CDR3 amino acids: CASSAGARNQPQHF. The CDR3 coding sequence is TGTGCCAGCTCAGCAGGGGCCCGCAATCAGCCCCAGCATTTT.

This chain uses TRBV3-1 (or the pseudogene TRBV3-2) with TRBJ2-1; TRBD2 is a possible D gene (6 bases). CDR1 LGHDT and CDR2 YNNKEL come from the germline V gene (reference sequence). V shed 0 bases and J shed 7 bases, with 19 bases lying between them. The CDR3 contains 17 residues. The CDR3 spells CASSQEGASDQWNEQFF. DNA for the CDR3: TGTGCCAGCAGCCAAGAAGGGGCTAGCGACCAATGGAATGAGCAGTTCTTC.

The V gene is TRBV11-2, the J gene TRBJ1-2, with TRBD1 identical over 8 bases. CDR3 length: 15 amino acids. The V segment lost 5 bases and the J segment 5 bases; nucleotides outside the gene matches: 10. From germline, CDR1 is SGHAT and CDR2 FQNNGV. DNA of the CDR3: TGTGCCAGCAGCGTAACCGGGACAGGTTCTTATGGCTACACCTTC. Translated: CASSVTGTGSYGYTF.

V is TRBV5-6 and J is TRBJ1-1, with TRBD1 matching over 8 bases. Germline lookup yields CDR1 SGHDT and CDR2 YYEEEE. CDR3 length equals 16 residues. Trimming cost V 2 bases and J 5 bases; bases outside gene matches: 11. The CDR3 reads CASSLSGGEEYTEAFF. In nucleotides, the CDR3 is TGTGCCAGCAGCTTATCAGGGGGCGAAGAATATACTGAAGCTTTCTTT. The full variable domain, its missing parts supplied by reference TRBV5-6 and TRBJ1-1, is DAGVTQSPTHLIKTRGQQVTLRCSPKSGHDTVSWYQQALGQGPQFIFQYYEEEERQRGNFPDRFSGHQFPNYSSELNVNALLLGDSALYLCASSLSGGEEYTEAFFGQGTRLTVV.

The rearrangement links TRBV9 to TRBJ2-1; D ambiguous. The CDR3 has 11 amino acids. Germline V gene sequence: CDR1 SGDLS, CDR2 YYNGEE. V was cut by 0 bases and J by 8 bases, with 3 bases left in between. The CDR3 region has the DNA TGTGCCAGCAGCGTAGCCGATGAGCAGTTCTTC. Encoded protein: CASSVADEQFF.

This clone has only a few counts. V is TRBV7-9 and J is TRBJ2-1; the D gene is possibly TRBD2 (6 bases). Germline V gene data show CDR1 as SEHNR and CDR2 as FQNEAQ (reference sequence). V was clipped by 2 bases and J by 10 bases, with 9 bases between them. CDR3 length equals 12 residues. DNA of the CDR3: TGTGCCAGCAGCTTAAAGGGAGGAGAGCAGTTCTTC. This codes for CASSLKGGEQFF.

J is TRBJ1-3 and V is TRBV7-3, with 12 positions matching TRBD1. This CDR3 contains 15 residues. V shed 6 bases and J 3 bases; nucleotides not matched to a gene: 3. Germline V gene lookup returns CDR1 SGHTA and CDR2 FQGTGA. CDR3 amino acids: CASSRDRGLGNTIYF. In DNA form, the CDR3 reads TGTGCCAGCAGTCGGGACAGGGGGCTTGGAAACACCATATATTTT.

This chain connects TRBV10-1 to TRBJ2-7, with 10 bases matching TRBD2. Trimming took 4 bases from V and 7 from J; bases not matched to a gene: 10. The CDR3 covers 15 residues. The germline V gene has CDR1 WNHNN and CDR2 SYGVQD (reference sequence). The CDR3 sequence: CASSAEREGLREQYF. CDR3 sequence (DNA): TGCGCCAGCAGTGCGGAGCGGGAGGGCCTACGAGAGCAGTACTTC.